This TCR beta chain is from a study of type 1 regulatory T cells. Overall study: An in vitro protocol generated T-allo10, a Tr1-enriched, alloantigen-specific CD4 T cell product.

The CDR3 length is 12 residues. Trimming shortened V by 4 bases and J by 7 bases, and 10 bases separated the two germline ends. This clonotype was observed a few times. TCRdb called the reads again in MiXCR, with one record for every CDR3 protein. The data show some 89,000 distinct CDR3 sequences, with around a third seen just once and about 2% held by the top ten. The chain recombines TRBV12-3 or TRBV12-4 with TRBJ1-2, with D perhaps matching TRBD1 (5 bases). The sequence came from a human donor in good health. Sequencing was done on a sample of CD4+ T cells, either the whole sample or a sorted fraction (not recorded which). CDR3 DNA sequence: TGTGCCAGCAGTTCCTGGGGGAGTGGCTACACCTTC. Protein product: CASSSWGSGYTF.